The 12 T cell receptor beta chains presented below share a single source sample, sequenced in a study of coeliac disease. Here immunoSEQ multiplex PCR was the method, and the copy in TCRdb shows in-frame clones only, minus some. The sample has around 4,100 clones, 45% to 65% seen once. Sequencing was performed on intraepithelial lymphocytes from the gut. These receptors were taken from a human donor with active celiac disease.

This clone has only a few counts. The J gene is TRBJ2-2, the V gene TRBV7-3; TRBD1 agrees at 10 bases. This CDR3 contains 15 residues. V was pared by 5 bases and J by 5 bases, with 5 bases of the junction left unmatched. CDR1 and CDR2 (germline): SGHTA, FQGTGA. The CDR3 DNA sequence: TGTGCCAGCAGCCGGGGACAGGGGAGGACCGGGGAGCTGTTTTTT. Its protein is CASSRGQGRTGELFF. Supplemented by reference TRBV7-3 and TRBJ2-2, the full variable domain reads GAGVSQTPSNKVTEKGKYVELRCDPISGHTALYWYRQSLGQGPEFLIYFQGTGAADDSGLPNDRFFAVRPEGSVSTLKIQRTERGDSAVYLCASSRGQGRTGELFFGEGSRLTVL.

Remarks on this clone: Germline is not matched at one junction end, which may reflect a read error. This CDR3 is also generated by other DNA sequences in the sample. The genes are TRBV11-3 and TRBJ2-2; 8 positions match TRBD2. The CDR3 totals 16 residues. Germline V gene lookup returns CDR1 SGHNT and CDR2 YENEEA. The CDR3 here is CASSSSGSLNTGELFF. The CDR3 DNA reads TGTGCTAGCAGCTCAAGCGGGAGCCTAAACACCGGGGAGCTGTTTTTT.

The count of this clone is one. The chain links TRBV28 to TRBJ2-3; a possible D gene is TRBD1 (6 bases). V lost 5 bases and J 5 bases, leaving 17 bases between the germline ends. This CDR3 has 15 residues. Per germline, CDR1 MDHEN and CDR2 SYDVKM. CDR3 sequence reads: CASSPPSGAGDTQYF. As DNA, the CDR3 is TGTGCCAGCAGTCCTCCGTCAGGGGCCGGAGATACGCAGTATTTT.

This clone is a singleton in its sample. The gene calls are TRBV2 and TRBJ2-7; the match to TRBD1 covers 10 bases. Germline V CDR1 and CDR2: SNHLY, FYNNEI. This CDR3 contains 12 residues. The V segment lost 6 bases and the J segment 4 bases; nucleotides outside the gene matches: 0. CDR3 amino acids: CASRGQGYEQYF. CDR3 DNA sequence: TGTGCCAGCAGGGGACAGGGGTACGAGCAGTACTTC.

This chain connects TRBV30 to TRBJ2-7; 8 nucleotides line up with TRBD2. The length of the CDR3 is 15 residues. Germline V gene lookup returns CDR1 GTSNPN and CDR2 SVGIG (reference sequence). The trim removed 0 bases at V and 5 bases at J, leaving 9 bases unmatched. For the CDR3, the DNA is TGTGCCTGGAGTGTACCCGGGACTAGACTCCACGAGCAGTACTTC. Encoded protein: CAWSVPGTRLHEQYF. The full variable domain, in which reference TRBV30 and TRBJ2-7 provide the parts outside the CDR3, is SQTIHQWPATLVQPVGSPLSLECTVEGTSNPNLYWYRQAAGRGLQLLFYSVGIGQISSEVPQNLSASRPQDRQFILSSKKLLLSDSGFYLCAWSVPGTRLHEQYFGPGTRLTVT.

The chain couples TRBV14 to TRBJ1-1; a weak D match, TRBD1 (6 bases). Germline values: CDR1 SGHDN, CDR2 FVKESK. The CDR3 consists of 14 residues. The germline V and J ends were trimmed by 5 bases and 3 bases, with 13 bases remaining between them. The CDR3 spells CASSEGVFHTEAFF. The CDR3 DNA sequence: TGTGCCAGCAGCGAGGGGGTCTTTCACACTGAAGCTTTCTTT.

The V call is TRBV19, the J call TRBJ2-7; D may be TRBD1 (5 bases). This CDR3 comprises 15 residues. Germline V gene sequence: CDR1 LNHDA, CDR2 SQIVND (reference sequence). Trimming shortened V by 5 bases and J by 2 bases, and 16 bases separated the two germline ends. The CDR3 sequence: CASSPSDQGPYEQYF. The CDR3, as DNA: TGTGCCAGTAGTCCCTCCGACCAGGGCCCCTACGAGCAGTACTTC.

V is TRBV18 and J is TRBJ1-3; D is uncertain. Germline CDR1 KGHSH, CDR2 LQKENI. The CDR3 runs to 12 residues. The V end was cut by 5 bases, the J end by 4 bases, with 6 bases between. CDR3 in amino acids: CASSAEGNTIYF. CDR3 DNA sequence: TGTGCCAGCTCAGCCGAGGGAAACACCATATATTTT.

In the case of this clone: Given the absence of the conserved phenylalanine or tryptophan at the CDR3 end, a read error is likely. The V gene is TRBV10-3, the J gene TRBJ2-7; 7 bases map to TRBD2. The CDR3 has 14 residues. V shed 4 bases and J 5 bases; nucleotides not matched to a gene: 8. CDR1 and CDR2 (germline): ENHRY, SYGVKD. CDR3 nucleotide sequence: TGTGCCATCAGTGCGGGGCGGGAGTGGGACGAGCAGTACTTA. Amino acid sequence: CAISAGREWDEQYL.

The gene calls are TRBV30 and TRBJ2-7, with 7 bases aligning to TRBD2. J was trimmed by 6 bases and V by 3 bases; bases with no gene match: 8. Looked up from germline, CDR1 is GTSNPN and CDR2 is SVGIG (reference sequence). This CDR3 has 13 amino acids. Written as DNA, the CDR3 is TGTGCCTGGAGGGGGGGGGAGACGGGCGAGCAGTACTTC. It specifies CAWRGGETGEQYF.

This chain connects TRBV27 to TRBJ1-1; maybe TRBD1 (5 bases). From germline, CDR1 is MNHEY and CDR2 SMNVEV (reference sequence). The V end was cut by 2 bases, the J end by 4 bases, with 14 bases between. The CDR3 has 15 amino acids. The DNA of the CDR3 is TGTGCCAGCAGTTTAGCGTGGGGCGCCGGCACTGAAGCTTTCTTT. It specifies CASSLAWGAGTEAFF.

This CDR3 is CSVDSGDTEAFF. The CDR3 DNA follows: TGCAGCGTTGACTCAGGGGACACTGAAGCTTTCTTT. The chain links TRBV29-1 to TRBJ1-1, with D possibly being TRBD1 (6 bases). Germline-derived CDR1 and CDR2 are SQVTM and ANQGSEA. Trimming removed 3 bases from V and 3 bases from J, with 8 bases in between. This CDR3 spans 12 amino acids.